The source of this T cell receptor beta chain is a study of CD8+ T cells in alopecia areata. As the sequencing template, cDNA was produced by extracting RNA and reverse transcribing it. Here immunoSEQ multiplex PCR was the method, and the copy in TCRdb shows in-frame clones only, minus some. The data hold approximately 210,000 clones, with around three fifths observed a single time. The ends lost 5 bases at V and 2 bases at J; junction bases unmatched: 3. CDR3 length equals 15 residues. Germline CDR1 reads SEHNR; CDR2 reads FQNEAQ (reference sequence). Treatment indicated: oral pan-JAK inhibitor, 5-10 mg twice daily.

The receptor was derived from a human donor with alopecia areata. The chain couples TRBV7-9 to TRBJ2-1; TRBD1 agrees at 10 bases. The sample was CD4+ T cells sorted from blood, taken at week 4, from a patient treated with tofacitinib. The CDR3 loop is CASSPGTGAYNEQFF. CDR3 DNA sequence: TGTGCCAGCAGCCCTGGGACAGGGGCCTACAATGAGCAGTTCTTC.